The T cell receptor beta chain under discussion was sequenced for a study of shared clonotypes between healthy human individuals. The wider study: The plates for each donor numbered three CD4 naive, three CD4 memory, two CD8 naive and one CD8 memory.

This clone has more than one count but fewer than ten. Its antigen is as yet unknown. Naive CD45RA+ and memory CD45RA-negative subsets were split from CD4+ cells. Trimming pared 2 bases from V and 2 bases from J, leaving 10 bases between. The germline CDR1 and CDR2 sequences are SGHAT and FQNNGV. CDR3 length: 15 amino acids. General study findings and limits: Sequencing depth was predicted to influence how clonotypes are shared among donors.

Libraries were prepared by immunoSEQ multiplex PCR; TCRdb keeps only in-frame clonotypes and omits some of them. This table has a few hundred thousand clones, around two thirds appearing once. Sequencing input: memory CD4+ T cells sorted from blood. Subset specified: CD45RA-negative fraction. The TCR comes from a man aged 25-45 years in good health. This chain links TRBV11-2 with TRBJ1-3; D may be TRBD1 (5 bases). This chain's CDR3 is CASSLTGLTGNTIYF. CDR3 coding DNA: TGTGCCAGCAGCTTAACAGGTCTCACTGGAAACACCATATATTTT.